This T cell receptor beta chain was profiled in a study of shared clonotypes between healthy human individuals. Findings and limits, study-wide: Naive CD4 clonotypes overlapped across a handful of donors at roughly 5.1%.

About this clone: Its antigen is as yet unknown.

This CDR3 spans 15 amino acids. J lost 3 bases, V lost 5 bases, and 4 bases had no gene match. Germline CDR1 is MNHEY and CDR2 is SMNVEV (reference sequence). Produced via immunoSEQ multiplex PCR; TCRdb's table is partial and in-frame only. The data contain around 2.3 million clones, roughly 95% of them singletons. Sequenced input: naive CD4+ T cells sorted from blood. As for subset: CD45RA+ positively selected. The receptor was derived from a man between 18 and 35 years old in good health. The J gene is TRBJ2-1, the V gene TRBV27, with TRBD1 matching over 10 bases. The CDR3 reads CASSPGTGVYNEQFF. The CDR3 DNA reads as TGTGCCAGCAGTCCGGGGACAGGGGTCTACAATGAGCAGTTCTTC.